This TCR beta chain was identified during a study of CD8 T cells in ankylosing spondylitis. Study results and caveats: Significant enrichment of disease-linked clones was reportedly seen in matched ankylosing spondylitis synovial fluid.

Comments on this clonotype: What it binds is unknown.

Preparation of TCR beta libraries was done by quantitative 5'-RACE with molecular barcodes. TCRdb fed the 5' RACE reads into MiXCR, producing one record per CDR3 protein. The sample lists about 310,000 distinct CDR3 sequences, around 21% occurring once. This TCR was recovered from a female donor with ankylosing spondylitis or in good health (not recorded which). What was sequenced was blood, either unsorted or a sorted T cell fraction (not recorded which).

Here the CDR3 reads CSAKMGQGTTRYEQYF. The CDR3 coding sequence is TGCAGTGCTAAAATGGGACAGGGGACAACTCGCTACGAGCAGTACTTC. The chain links TRBV20-1 to TRBJ2-7; 10 bases are a match to TRBD1. This CDR3 is built from 16 residues. From germline, CDR1 is DFQATT and CDR2 SNEGSKA (reference sequence). Trimming cost V 4 bases and J 3 bases; bases outside gene matches: 12.